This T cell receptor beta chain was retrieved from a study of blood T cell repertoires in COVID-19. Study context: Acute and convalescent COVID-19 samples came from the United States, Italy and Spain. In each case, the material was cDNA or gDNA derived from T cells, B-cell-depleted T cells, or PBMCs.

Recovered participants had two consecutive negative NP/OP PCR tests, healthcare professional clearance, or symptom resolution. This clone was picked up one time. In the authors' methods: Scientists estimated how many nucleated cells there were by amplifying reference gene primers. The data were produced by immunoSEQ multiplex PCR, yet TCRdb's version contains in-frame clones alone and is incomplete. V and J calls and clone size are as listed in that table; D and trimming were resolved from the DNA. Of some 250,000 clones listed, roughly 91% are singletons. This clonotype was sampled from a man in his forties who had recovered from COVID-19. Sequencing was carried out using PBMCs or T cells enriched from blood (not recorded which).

The CDR3 DNA follows: TGTGCCAGCAGTTCCCGCGACAGGGCTGACAATGAGCAGTTCTTC. Its translation is CASSSRDRADNEQFF. The J gene is TRBJ2-1, the V gene TRBV11-1; TRBD1 matches at 7 bases. Germline trimming cut 6 bases from V and 5 bases from J; bases unmatched to any gene: 10. The CDR3 covers 15 residues. Germline V CDR1 and CDR2: SGHAT, FQDESV (reference sequence).